A single sample is the source of the 14 T cell receptor beta chains below, sequenced in a study of T cell repertoires in cytomegalovirus infection. The antigens of these receptors remain unknown. Each CDR3 protein is one row after TCRdb ran MiXCR on the reads. In the table there are about 830,000 distinct CDR3 sequences, about 33% of which are singletons. The sample here was cultured CD8+ T cells from PBMCs, taken from culture after CMV antigen stimulation. The source is a human donor in good health (CMV status not recorded). Some clones in this sample may be carry-over from other donors' samples.

This sequence joins TRBV15 and TRBJ1-2; D is undetermined. V lost 6 bases and J 7 bases, leaving 15 bases between the germline ends. Per the germline V gene, CDR1 is LNHNV and CDR2 is YYDKDF (reference sequence). The CDR3 contains 13 residues. In DNA, the CDR3 is TGTGCCACCAGGCCGACCGGGGAGCTTGGCTACACCTTC. Translating gives CATRPTGELGYTF. The full variable domain, with the rest looked up from reference TRBV15 and TRBJ1-2, is DAMVIQNPRYQVTQFGKPVTLSCSQTLNHNVMYWYQQKSSQAPKLLFHYYDKDFNNEADTPDNFQSRRPNTSFCFLDIRSPGLGDTAMYLCATRPTGELGYTFGSGTRLTVV.

The chain is built from TRBV29-1 and TRBJ2-1; 11 bases are a match to TRBD2. V trimming: 0 bases; J trimming: 6 bases; junction bases outside the gene matches: 16. This CDR3 region has 19 residues. Germline CDR1 is SQVTM and CDR2 is ANQGSEA. CDR3 in amino acids: CSVEDRVGLAGGPVNEQFF. Here the CDR3 DNA reads TGCAGCGTTGAAGATCGTGTGGGTTTAGCGGGGGGGCCCGTCAATGAGCAGTTCTTC.

This chain connects TRBV12-3 or TRBV12-4 to TRBJ1-2, with 10 bases lining up with TRBD1. V trimming: 6 bases; J trimming: 0 bases; junction bases outside the gene matches: 7. The CDR3 runs to 16 residues. CDR3 DNA sequence: TGTGCCAGCAGCCGGGACAGGGGAGAGACTAACTATGGCTACACCTTC. Protein product: CASSRDRGETNYGYTF.

This clonotype was counted a few times. The chain couples TRBV7-9 to TRBJ2-3; 8 nucleotides line up with TRBD1. Trimming at V came to 4 bases and at J to 0 bases, leaving 0 bases not matched to a gene. The V gene's germline CDR1 is SEHNR and CDR2 FQNEAQ (reference sequence). The CDR3 sequence is 14 residues long. This CDR3 reads CASSWDRSTDTQYF. As DNA, the CDR3 is TGTGCCAGCAGCTGGGACAGGAGCACAGATACGCAGTATTTT.

There are a few counts of this clonotype. Compared with germline, one end of the junction differs, possibly owing to a read error. The chain joins TRBV7-7 to TRBJ2-2, with 8 bases lining up with TRBD2. Germline V CDR1 and CDR2: SSHAT, FNYEAQ (reference sequence). The CDR3 is 16 amino acids. The CDR3 bases are TGTGCTAGCAGCTTAGGAGCCAGCGGGGGTTCCGGGGAGCTGTTTTTT. It specifies CASSLGASGGSGELFF.

The V gene is TRBV2, the J gene TRBJ2-2, with 8 bases lining up with TRBD2. CDR3 size: 14 residues. Germline CDR1 reads SNHLY; CDR2 reads FYNNEI. The trim removed 6 bases at V and 7 bases at J, leaving 7 bases unmatched. The CDR3 coding sequence is TGTGCCAGCAGCCTTACTAGCGGTCACGGGGAGCTGTTTTTT. Its translation is CASSLTSGHGELFF.

The rearrangement joins TRBV6-2 or TRBV6-3 to TRBJ1-1, with D possibly being TRBD1 (5 bases). The germline V gene encodes CDR1 MNHEY and CDR2 SVGEGT. V lost 10 bases and J 8 bases, leaving 20 bases between the germline ends. CDR3 length equals 13 residues. As DNA, the CDR3 is TGTGCCACCCTTCTCGGAAGGGGCGGCGAAGCTTTCTTT. This gives the protein CATLLGRGGEAFF.

V and J are TRBV28 and TRBJ2-1, with 12 bases matching TRBD2. The germline V gene encodes CDR1 MDHEN and CDR2 SYDVKM. Germline trimming cut 3 bases from V and 4 bases from J; bases unmatched to any gene: 13. The CDR3 length is 19 residues. CDR3 loop: CASSFLTSGGLLEYNEQFF. CDR3 sequence (DNA): TGTGCCAGCAGTTTTTTGACTAGCGGGGGCCTACTAGAGTACAATGAGCAGTTCTTC.

The V call is TRBV19, the J call TRBJ1-5; D gene ambiguous. The CDR3 is made up of 15 amino acids. The germline V gene has CDR1 LNHDA and CDR2 SQIVND (reference sequence). Between the trimmed V and J ends, which lost 3 bases and 0 bases, there was a span of 9 bases. In DNA, the CDR3 is TGTGCCAGTAGTATGAGGAGGAATAGCAATCAGCCCCAGCATTTT. It translates to CASSMRRNSNQPQHF.

This clonotype was counted only a few times. The CDR3 loop is CASSPDVSDTQYF. The CDR3 DNA follows: TGTGCCAGCAGCCCCGACGTGTCAGATACGCAGTATTTT. The J gene is TRBJ2-3, the V gene TRBV7-9; D unresolved. V lost 5 bases and J 4 bases, leaving 10 bases between the germline ends. The CDR3 runs 13 residues. The germline V gene has CDR1 SEHNR and CDR2 FQNEAQ (reference sequence). Variable domain in full (rest from reference TRBV7-9 and TRBJ2-3): DTGVSQNPRHKITKRGQNVTFRCDPISEHNRLYWYRQTLGQGPEFLTYFQNEAQLEKSRLLSDRFSAERPKGSFSTLEIQRTEQGDSAMYLCASSPDVSDTQYFGPGTRLTVL.

The V and J genes are TRBV10-3 and TRBJ2-7, with 9 bases fitting TRBD1. Germline V gene lookup returns CDR1 ENHRY and CDR2 SYGVKD. The length of the CDR3 is 17 residues. V lost 6 bases to trimming and J lost 0 bases; unmatched junction nucleotides: 12. The CDR3 bases are TGTGCCATCAGAGACATTCTCGGGACAGGGCTCTCCTACGAGCAGTACTTC. It yields the protein CAIRDILGTGLSYEQYF.

This chain joins TRBV14 and TRBJ2-3; D might be TRBD1 (6 bases). Looked up from germline, CDR1 is SGHDN and CDR2 is FVKESK. V lost 3 bases and J 2 bases, leaving 12 bases between the germline ends. The CDR3 totals 15 residues. The CDR3 DNA reads TGTGCCAGCAGCCACGGGACAACCTACACAGATACGCAGTATTTT. Its translation: CASSHGTTYTDTQYF.

The chain couples TRBV6-6 to TRBJ1-6, with 10 bases fitting TRBD1. Germline-derived CDR1 and CDR2 are MNHNY and SVGAGI (reference sequence). V shed 7 bases and J 16 bases; nucleotides not matched to a gene: 13. The CDR3 loop spans 14 amino acids. The CDR3 reads CASNLPPGTGELHF. Written as DNA, the CDR3 is TGTGCCAGCAATTTGCCCCCTGGGACAGGGGAACTCCACTTT.

The chain's CDR3 is CASIGTPQGVDGYTF. The DNA for the CDR3 is TGTGCCAGCATTGGGACACCCCAGGGCGTGGATGGCTACACCTTC. The chain is built from TRBV2 and TRBJ1-2, with D possibly TRBD1 on 6 matching bases. V was trimmed by 7 bases and J by 6 bases, leaving 21 bases between them. Looked up from germline, CDR1 is SNHLY and CDR2 is FYNNEI. The CDR3 covers 15 residues.